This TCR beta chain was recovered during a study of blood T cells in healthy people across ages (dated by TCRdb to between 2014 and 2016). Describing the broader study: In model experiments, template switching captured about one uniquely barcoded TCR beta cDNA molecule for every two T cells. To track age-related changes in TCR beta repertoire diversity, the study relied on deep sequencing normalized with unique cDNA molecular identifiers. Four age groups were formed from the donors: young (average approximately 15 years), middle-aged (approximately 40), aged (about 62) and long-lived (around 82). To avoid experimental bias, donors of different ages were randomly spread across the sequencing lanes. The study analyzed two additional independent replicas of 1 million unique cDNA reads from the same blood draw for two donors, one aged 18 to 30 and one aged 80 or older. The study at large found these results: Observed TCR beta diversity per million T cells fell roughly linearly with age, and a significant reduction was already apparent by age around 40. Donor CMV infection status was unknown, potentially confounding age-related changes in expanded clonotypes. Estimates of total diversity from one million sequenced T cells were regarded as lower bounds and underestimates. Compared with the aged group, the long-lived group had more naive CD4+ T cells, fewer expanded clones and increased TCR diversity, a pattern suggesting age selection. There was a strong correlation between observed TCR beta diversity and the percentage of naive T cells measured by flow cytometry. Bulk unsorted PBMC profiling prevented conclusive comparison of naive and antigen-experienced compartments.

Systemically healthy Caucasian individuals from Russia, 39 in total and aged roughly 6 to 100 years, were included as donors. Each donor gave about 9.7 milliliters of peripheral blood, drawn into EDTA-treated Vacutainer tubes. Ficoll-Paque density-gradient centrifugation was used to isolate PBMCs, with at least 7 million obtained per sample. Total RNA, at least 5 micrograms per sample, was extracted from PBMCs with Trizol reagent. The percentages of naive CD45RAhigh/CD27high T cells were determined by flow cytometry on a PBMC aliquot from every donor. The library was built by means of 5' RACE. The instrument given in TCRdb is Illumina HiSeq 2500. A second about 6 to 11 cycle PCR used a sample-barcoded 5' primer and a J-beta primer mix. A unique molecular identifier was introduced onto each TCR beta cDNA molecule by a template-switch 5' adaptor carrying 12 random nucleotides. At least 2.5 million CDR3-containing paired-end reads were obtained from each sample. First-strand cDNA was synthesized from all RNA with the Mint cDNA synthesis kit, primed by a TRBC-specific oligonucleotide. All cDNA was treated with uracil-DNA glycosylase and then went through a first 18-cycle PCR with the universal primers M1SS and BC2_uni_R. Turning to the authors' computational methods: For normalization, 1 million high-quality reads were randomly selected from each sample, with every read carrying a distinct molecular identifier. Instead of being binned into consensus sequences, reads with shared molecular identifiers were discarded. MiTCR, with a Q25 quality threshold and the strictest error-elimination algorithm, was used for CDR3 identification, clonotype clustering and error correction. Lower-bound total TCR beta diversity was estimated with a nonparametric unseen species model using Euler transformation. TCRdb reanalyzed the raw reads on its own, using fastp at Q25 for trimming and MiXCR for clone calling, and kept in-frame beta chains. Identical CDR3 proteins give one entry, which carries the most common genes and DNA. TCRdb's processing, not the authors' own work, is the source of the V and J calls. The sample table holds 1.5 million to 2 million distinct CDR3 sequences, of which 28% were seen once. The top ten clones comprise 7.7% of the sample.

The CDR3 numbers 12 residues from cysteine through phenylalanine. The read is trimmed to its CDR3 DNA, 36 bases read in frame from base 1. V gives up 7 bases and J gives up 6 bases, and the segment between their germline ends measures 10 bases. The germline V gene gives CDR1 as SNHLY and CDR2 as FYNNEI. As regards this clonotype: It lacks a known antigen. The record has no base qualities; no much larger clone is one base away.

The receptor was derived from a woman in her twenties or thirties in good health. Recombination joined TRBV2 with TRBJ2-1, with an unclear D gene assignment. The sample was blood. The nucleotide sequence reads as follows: TGTGCCAGCAAAGACCCGACCAATGAGCAGTTCTTC. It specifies CASKDPTNEQFF.